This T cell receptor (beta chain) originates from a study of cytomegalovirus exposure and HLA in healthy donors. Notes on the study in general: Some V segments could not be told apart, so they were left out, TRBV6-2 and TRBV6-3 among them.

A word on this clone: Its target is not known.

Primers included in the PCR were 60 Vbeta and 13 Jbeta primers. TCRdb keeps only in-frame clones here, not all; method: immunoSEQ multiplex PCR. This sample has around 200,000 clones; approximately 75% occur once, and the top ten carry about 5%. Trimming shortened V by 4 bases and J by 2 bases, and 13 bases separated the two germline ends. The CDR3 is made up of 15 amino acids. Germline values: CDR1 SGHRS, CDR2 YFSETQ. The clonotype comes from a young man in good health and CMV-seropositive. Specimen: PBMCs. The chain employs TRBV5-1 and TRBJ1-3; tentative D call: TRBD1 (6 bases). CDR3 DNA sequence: TGCGCCAGCAGCCGTGACAGGACCGCTGGAAACACCATATATTTT. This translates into CASSRDRTAGNTIYF.